These 32 T cell receptor beta chains originate from one sample sequenced in a study of CD8+CD57+ T cells in acquired aplastic anemia. TCR beta VDJ and CDR3 profiling used genomic DNA as template. TCRdb ran MiXCR on the reads and lists one entry per CDR3 protein. Here the sample spans approximately 170,000 distinct CDR3 sequences, less than 65% being singletons. The sequencing input was sorted CD4+, CD8+, or CD8+CD57+ T cells (not recorded which) from PBMCs. The receptors were gathered from a human donor in good health, serving as a control.

V and J are TRBV7-8 and TRBJ2-5; 9 nucleotides align to TRBD2. Unmatched junction bases numbered 7, after V lost 2 bases and J lost 3 bases. This CDR3 comprises 16 residues. Germline assignment: CDR1 SGHVS and CDR2 FQNEAQ. The CDR3 here is CASSLSLGLAEETQYF. The CDR3 DNA reads as TGTGCCAGCAGCTTAAGTTTGGGACTAGCCGAAGAGACCCAGTACTTC.

This clonotype was seen many times. The V gene is TRBV12-3 or TRBV12-4, the J gene TRBJ1-5; D might be TRBD1 (6 bases). The CDR3 has 14 amino acids. Trimming took 6 bases from V and 0 from J, leaving 9 bases between them. The CDR3: CASRRQDSNQPQHF. CDR3 bases: TGTGCCAGCAGACGACAGGATAGCAATCAGCCCCAGCATTTT.

This clonotype was seen repeatedly, ten times or more. The rearrangement links TRBV12-3 or TRBV12-4 to TRBJ1-5; D is unclear. The CDR3 has 15 amino acids. V lost 3 bases and J 3 bases, leaving 12 bases between the germline ends. The CDR3 loop is CASSLGPHFNQPQHF. In nucleotides, the CDR3 is TGTGCCAGCAGTTTGGGCCCGCATTTCAATCAGCCCCAGCATTTT.

This rearrangement joins TRBV11-1 to TRBJ2-4; D is unclear. The CDR3 length is 18 residues. Trimming shortened V by 5 bases and J by 1 base, and 21 bases separated the two germline ends. Germline V gene sequence: CDR1 SGHAT, CDR2 FQDESV (reference sequence). The CDR3 region is CASSRDSGRIGAKNIQYF. Here the CDR3 DNA reads TGTGCCAGCAGCCGAGACTCGGGCCGCATCGGGGCCAAAAACATTCAGTACTTC. The full variable domain, in which reference TRBV11-1 and TRBJ2-4 provide the parts outside the CDR3, is EAEVAQSPRYKITEKSQAVAFWCDPISGHATLYWYRQILGQGPELLVQFQDESVVDDSQLPKDRFSAERLKGVDSTLKIQPAELGDSAMYLCASSRDSGRIGAKNIQYFGAGTRLSVL.

This clonotype appeared a single time. This chain links TRBV7-2 with TRBJ1-6, with D hard to call. This CDR3 has 12 amino acids. Germline loops: CDR1 SGHTA, CDR2 FQGNSA. Deletions cut 6 bases from V and 10 bases from J, with 10 bases between. CDR3 sequence reads: CASSTGLSPLHF. In DNA form, the CDR3 reads TGTGCCAGCAGTACCGGGCTCTCACCCCTCCACTTT. The full variable domain, with the rest looked up from reference TRBV7-2 and TRBJ1-6, is GAGVSQSPSNKVTEKGKDVELRCDPISGHTALYWYRQSLGQGLEFLIYFQGNSAPDKSGLPSDRFSAERTGGSVSTLTIQRTQQEDSAVYLCASSTGLSPLHFGNGTRLTVT.

Concerning this clonotype itself: With a much larger clone just one base away, this may be a read error. This chain uses TRBV11-3 with TRBJ1-4, with D tentatively TRBD1 (5 bases). The CDR3 contains 20 residues. Germline V gives CDR1 SGHNT, CDR2 YENEEA. CDR3 nucleotides: TGTGCCAGCAGCCTGAATCTGACTGGGACGTCATTCGTAACTGATGAAAAACTGTTTTTT. Its protein product is CASSLNLTGTSFVTDEKLFF. Full variable domain (remainder filled in from reference TRBV11-3 and TRBJ1-4): EAGVVQSPRYKIIEKKQPVAFWCNPISGHNTLYWYLQNLGQGPELLIRYENEEAVDDSQLPKDRFSAERLKGVDSTLKIQPAELGDSAVYLCASSLNLTGTSFVTDEKLFFGSGTQLSVL.

V gene TRBV7-8 combines with J gene TRBJ1-3, with D uncertain. The CDR3 loop spans 18 amino acids. Per the germline V gene, CDR1 is SGHVS and CDR2 is FQNEAQ. V was shortened by 5 bases and J by 0 bases, with 20 bases between the two germline ends. CDR3 protein: CASSQDLITPYSGNTIYF. CDR3 in DNA: TGTGCCAGCAGCCAAGATCTCATCACACCTTACTCTGGAAACACCATATATTTT.

This clonotype was found many times. The chain recombines TRBV24-1 with TRBJ2-3; 8 bases match TRBD1. Germline V gene data show CDR1 as KGHDR and CDR2 as SFDVKD. V was pared by 6 bases and J by 3 bases, with 7 bases of the junction left unmatched. The CDR3 consists of 15 residues. CDR3 protein: CATSNSGGMTDTQYF. The CDR3 DNA follows: TGTGCCACCAGTAACTCAGGGGGCATGACAGATACGCAGTATTTT.

The chain uses TRBV20-1 and TRBJ1-2; 7 bases map to TRBD1. J gave up 4 bases and V 3 bases, and 11 bases lay outside the gene matches. CDR3 size: 15 residues. Per the germline V gene, CDR1 is DFQATT and CDR2 is SNEGSKA (reference sequence). CDR3 region: CSASGGDRIIYGYTF. In DNA form, the CDR3 reads TGCAGTGCTAGCGGCGGGGACAGAATTATCTATGGCTACACCTTC.

This clonotype was seen at least ten times. V gene TRBV7-2 combines with J gene TRBJ1-2; tentatively, D is TRBD1 (5 bases). The CDR3 loop spans 13 amino acids. The V end was cut by 8 bases, the J end by 2 bases, with 12 bases between. Per the germline V gene, CDR1 is SGHTA and CDR2 is FQGNSA. CDR3 coding DNA: TGTGCCAGCGGCGGGGCAGGAAACTATGGCTACACCTTC. Protein: CASGGAGNYGYTF. Complete variable domain (other parts from reference TRBV7-2 and TRBJ1-2): GAGVSQSPSNKVTEKGKDVELRCDPISGHTALYWYRQSLGQGLEFLIYFQGNSAPDKSGLPSDRFSAERTGGSVSTLTIQRTQQEDSAVYLCASGGAGNYGYTFGSGTRLTVV.

The chain's CDR3 is CASSFFSGTGTPLHF. Written as DNA, the CDR3 is TGTGCCAGCAGTTTTTTCTCCGGGACAGGGACCCCCCTCCACTTT. V is TRBV7-2 and J is TRBJ1-6; 9 bases match TRBD1. The CDR3 has 15 amino acids. V shed 6 bases, J shed 13 bases, and the junction held 13 bases outside the gene matches. Per germline, CDR1 SGHTA and CDR2 FQGNSA.

The V gene is TRBV6-2 or TRBV6-3, the J gene TRBJ2-2; 10 nucleotides line up with TRBD1. The germline V gene has CDR1 MNHEY and CDR2 SVGEGT. This CDR3 comprises 15 residues. After removal of 2 bases from V and 5 bases from J, the junction contained 2 bases not matched to a gene. CDR3 DNA: TGTGCCAGCAGTTACCCGGGACAGGGGACCGGGGAGCTGTTTTTT. It codes for CASSYPGQGTGELFF.

This clonotype was seen only once. This chain connects TRBV10-3 to TRBJ2-7, with D unresolved. CDR3 length: 13 residues. Trimming stripped 3 bases from V and 6 bases from J, with 12 bases between. The germline V gene encodes CDR1 ENHRY and CDR2 SYGVKD. For the CDR3, the DNA is TGTGCCATCAGTGACCCTTCCTGGGGCGAGCAGTACTTC. The encoded protein is CAISDPSWGEQYF.

This clonotype was picked up many times. The chain joins TRBV28 to TRBJ2-7, with 9 bases fitting TRBD1. Per the germline V gene, CDR1 is MDHEN and CDR2 is SYDVKM. CDR3 length equals 12 residues. J lost 4 bases, V lost 8 bases, and 3 bases had no gene match. CDR3 nucleotides: TGTGCCAGCTACAGGGGGCCTTACGAGCAGTACTTC. As protein: CASYRGPYEQYF.

Judged by abundance, this clonotype is medium-sized (0.01 to 0.1%). The chain carries TRBV29-1 and TRBJ2-7; perhaps D is TRBD1 or TRBD2 (5 bases each). There are 11 residues in the CDR3. Trimming took off 4 bases at V and 9 bases at J, with 13 bases between the two ends. The germline V gene encodes CDR1 SQVTM and CDR2 ANQGSEA. CDR3: CSVGGREGQYF. The CDR3 DNA follows: TGCAGCGTTGGGGGGAGAGAGGGGCAGTACTTC.

This clonotype was seen at least ten times. The gene calls are TRBV6-2 or TRBV6-3 and TRBJ1-2; 7 positions match TRBD1. CDR1 and CDR2 (germline): MNHEY, SVGEGT. The CDR3 extends over 14 amino acids. V shed 4 bases and J 3 bases; nucleotides not matched to a gene: 5. CDR3: CASSLLGQDYGYTF. CDR3 DNA: TGTGCCAGCAGTTTACTTGGACAGGACTATGGCTACACCTTC.

The chain carries TRBV7-2 and TRBJ2-7; tentative D call: TRBD2 (6 bases). V shed 9 bases and J shed 2 bases, with 20 bases lying between them. The CDR3 length is 15 residues. From germline, CDR1 is SGHTA and CDR2 FQGNSA. The CDR3 coding sequence is TGTGCCAGTAGTATGACGGTGGCGGGAACCTACGAGCAGTACTTC. The encoded protein is CASSMTVAGTYEQYF. The full variable domain, completed using reference TRBV7-2 and TRBJ2-7, is GAGVSQSPSNKVTEKGKDVELRCDPISGHTALYWYRQSLGQGLEFLIYFQGNSAPDKSGLPSDRFSAERTGGSVSTLTIQRTQQEDSAVYLCASSMTVAGTYEQYFGPGTRLTVT.

The chain carries TRBV20-1 and TRBJ1-2; tentatively, D is TRBD1 (5 bases). The CDR3 covers 12 residues. The V and J ends lost 4 bases and 5 bases respectively, with 11 bases between them. The V gene's germline CDR1 is DFQATT and CDR2 SNEGSKA (reference sequence). CDR3 protein: CSANSGLYGYTF. The CDR3 DNA reads as TGCAGTGCTAACTCGGGGCTATATGGCTACACCTTC.

The rearrangement links TRBV18 to TRBJ1-6, with D unclear. With 3 bases removed from V and 8 bases from J, the gap between germline ends came to 8 bases. Germline CDR1 KGHSH, CDR2 LQKENI. This CDR3 is 13 amino acids long. CDR3 sequence (DNA): TGTGCCAGCTCACCGGTACGGGATTCACCCCTCCACTTT. Translation gives CASSPVRDSPLHF.

This chain links TRBV11-2 with TRBJ2-2; the D call may be TRBD1 or TRBD2 (6 bases each). V was shortened by 7 bases and J by 2 bases, with 17 bases between the two germline ends. CDR1 and CDR2 from the germline V gene are SGHAT and FQNNGV. The CDR3 spans 16 residues. The CDR3, as DNA: TGTGCCAGCAAACTCACGGGGGCACCCAACACCGGGGAGCTGTTTTTT. Its translation is CASKLTGAPNTGELFF.

The rearrangement joins TRBV7-8 to TRBJ2-3, with 8 positions matching TRBD2. The length of the CDR3 is 14 residues. The germline V gene has CDR1 SGHVS and CDR2 FQNEAQ. After removal of 7 bases from V and 5 bases from J, the junction contained 8 bases not matched to a gene. The CDR3 DNA sequence: TGTGCCAGCACCTCGGGAGGGCCGAGAGATACGCAGTATTTT. Protein product: CASTSGGPRDTQYF.

This chain uses TRBV10-2 with TRBJ2-7, with D hard to call. V was cut by 7 bases and J by 4 bases, with 17 bases left in between. The germline CDR1 and CDR2 sequences are WSHSY and SAAADI. The CDR3 covers 14 residues. The CDR3 loop is CASNAGSGPYEQYF. The CDR3 region has the DNA TGCGCCAGCAACGCCGGGTCCGGGCCTTACGAGCAGTACTTC.

The chain has TRBV5-5 and TRBJ2-2, with a tentative D call TRBD1 (7 bases). The CDR3 has 15 amino acids. The germline V gene encodes CDR1 SGHKS and CDR2 YYEKEE (reference sequence). With 4 bases removed from V and 3 bases from J, the gap between germline ends came to 13 bases. The DNA of the CDR3 is TGTGCCAGCAGCCAAGGCAGGGGGGACACCGGGGAGCTGTTTTTT. Translated: CASSQGRGDTGELFF.

The chain is built from TRBV7-6 and TRBJ2-7; 9 nucleotides agree with TRBD1. Losses at the gene ends were 3 bases for V and 5 bases for J; bases not matched to a gene: 8. The germline V gene encodes CDR1 SGHVS and CDR2 FNYEAQ. The CDR3 runs to 15 residues. The CDR3 here is CASSFTGTGIHEQYF. The CDR3 nucleotides are TGTGCCAGCAGCTTCACCGGGACAGGGATCCACGAGCAGTACTTC. Full variable domain (missing parts from reference TRBV7-6 and TRBJ2-7): GAGVSQSPRYKVTKRGQDVALRCDPISGHVSLYWYRQALGQGPEFLTYFNYEAQQDKSGLPNDRFSAERPEGSISTLTIQRTEQRDSAMYRCASSFTGTGIHEQYFGPGTRLTVT.

The chain combines TRBV19 with TRBJ2-5; D may correspond to TRBD1 or TRBD2 (5 bases each). Deletions cut 6 bases from V and 5 bases from J, with 19 bases between. CDR3 length: 15 residues. Germline V gene sequence: CDR1 LNHDA, CDR2 SQIVND (reference sequence). In nucleotides, the CDR3 is TGTGCCAGTAGCACCCCGGGGCAGGGTTTTGAGACCCAGTACTTC. Its translation: CASSTPGQGFETQYF.

This clonotype was detected ten times or more. The J gene is TRBJ2-7, the V gene TRBV7-9; D gene uncertain. The CDR3 is 13 residues long. Trimming took 6 bases from V and 2 from J, leaving 11 bases between them. Germline CDR1 and CDR2: SEHNR and FQNEAQ (reference sequence). CDR3 region: CASSLSGTYEQYF. In DNA, the CDR3 is TGTGCCAGCAGTTTATCAGGTACCTACGAGCAGTACTTC.

This clonotype was counted ten times or more. The chain employs TRBV12-3 or TRBV12-4 and TRBJ2-7; a possible D gene is TRBD1 (6 bases). Trimming took off 0 bases at V and 5 bases at J, with 17 bases between the two ends. This CDR3 region has 16 residues. In DNA, the CDR3 is TGTGCCAGCAGTTTAGCGGCAGGGGCTATTAGGAACGAGCAGTACTTC. Protein sequence: CASSLAAGAIRNEQYF.

This clonotype was counted ten times or more. The chain combines TRBV20-1 with TRBJ2-7, with 8 bases that match TRBD1. Germline V CDR1 and CDR2: DFQATT, SNEGSKA (reference sequence). The CDR3 sequence is 13 residues long. The V gene end was trimmed by 4 bases and the J gene end by 1 base; junction bases not matched to a gene: 3. The CDR3 is CSAKQGVSYEQYF. DNA for the CDR3: TGCAGTGCTAAACAGGGGGTTTCCTACGAGCAGTACTTC.

As to this clonotype: At one end the junction does not follow the germline gene, possibly because of a read error. The rearrangement links TRBV25-1 to TRBJ2-2; D is possibly TRBD2 (6 bases). Germline CDR1 and CDR2: MGHDK and SYGVNS. This CDR3 has 17 residues. The CDR3 region has the DNA TGTGCCAGCAGTGTCGGGTCAGGCGGGGCGGTGGCCGGGGGGCTGTTTTTT. Its protein is CASSVGSGGAVAGGLFF. Drawing the rest from reference TRBV25-1 and TRBJ2-2, the complete variable domain is EADIYQTPRYLVIGTGKKITLECSQTMGHDKMYWYQQDPGMELHLIHYSYGVNSTEKGDLSSESTVSRIRTEHFPLTLESARPSHTSQYLCASSVGSGGAVAGGLFFGEGSRLTVL.

This clonotype was picked up one time. The chain combines TRBV7-3 with TRBJ2-3, with D perhaps matching TRBD1 (6 bases). The CDR3 consists of 12 residues. V was trimmed by 5 bases and J by 5 bases, leaving 8 bases between them. Germline V gene sequence: CDR1 SGHTA, CDR2 FQGTGA. The CDR3 DNA follows: TGTGCCAGCAGCGGGGGCAGAGATACGCAGTATTTT. The encoded protein is CASSGGRDTQYF.

The chain links TRBV5-4 to TRBJ2-4, with D possibly TRBD1 on 6 matching bases. The CDR3 has 14 residues. V was shortened by 3 bases and J by 1 base, with 8 bases between the two germline ends. Germline CDR1 reads SGHNT; CDR2 reads YYREEE (reference sequence). CDR3 DNA: TGTGCCAGCAGCTGGCAGGGGGCCAAAAACATTCAGTACTTC. Translating gives CASSWQGAKNIQYF.

This clonotype was seen a few times. A much larger clone differs from this one at a single base, so this may be a read error. V gene TRBV7-9 combines with J gene TRBJ1-4; D ambiguous. CDR1 SEHNR and CDR2 FQNEAQ come from the germline V gene (reference sequence). CDR3 length: 12 residues. This chain's CDR3 is CASSFNNERLFF. The CDR3 DNA is TGTGCCAGCAGCTTCAACAATGAAAGACTGTTTTTT. The complete variable domain, with remaining parts taken from reference TRBV7-9 and TRBJ1-4, reads DTGVSQNPRHKITKRGQNVTFRCDPISEHNRLYWYRQTLGQGPEFLTYFQNEAQLEKSRLLSDRFSAERPKGSFSTLEIQRTEQGDSAMYLCASSFNNERLFFGSGTQLSVL.